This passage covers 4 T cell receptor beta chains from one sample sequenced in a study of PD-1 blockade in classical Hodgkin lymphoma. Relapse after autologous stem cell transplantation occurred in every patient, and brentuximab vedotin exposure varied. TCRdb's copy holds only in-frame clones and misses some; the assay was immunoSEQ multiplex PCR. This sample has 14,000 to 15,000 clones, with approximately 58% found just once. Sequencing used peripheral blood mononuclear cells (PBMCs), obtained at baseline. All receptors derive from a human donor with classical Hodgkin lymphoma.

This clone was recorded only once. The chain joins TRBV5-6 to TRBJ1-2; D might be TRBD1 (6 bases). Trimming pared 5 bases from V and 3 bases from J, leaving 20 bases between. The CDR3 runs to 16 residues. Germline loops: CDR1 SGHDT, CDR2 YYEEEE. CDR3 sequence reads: CASRRVQGPWHYGYTF. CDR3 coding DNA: TGTGCCAGCAGACGGGTACAGGGCCCCTGGCACTATGGCTACACCTTC.

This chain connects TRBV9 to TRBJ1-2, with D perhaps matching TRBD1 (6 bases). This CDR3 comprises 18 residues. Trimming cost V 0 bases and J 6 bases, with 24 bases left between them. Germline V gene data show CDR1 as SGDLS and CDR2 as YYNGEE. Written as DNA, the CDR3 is TGTGCCAGCAGCGTAGCGGGGGGCCGAATTGAGGACGCGAATGGCTACACCTTC. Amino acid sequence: CASSVAGGRIEDANGYTF.

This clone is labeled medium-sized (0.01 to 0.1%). The CDR3 is CASSAGTIGEQYF. CDR3 nucleotides: TGTGCCAGCAGCGCCGGGACTATTGGCGAGCAGTACTTC. This chain links TRBV9 with TRBJ2-7, with TRBD2 matching over 7 bases. J was trimmed by 6 bases and V by 3 bases; bases with no gene match: 6. The CDR3 length is 13 residues. CDR1 is SGDLS, CDR2 YYNGEE, per germline.

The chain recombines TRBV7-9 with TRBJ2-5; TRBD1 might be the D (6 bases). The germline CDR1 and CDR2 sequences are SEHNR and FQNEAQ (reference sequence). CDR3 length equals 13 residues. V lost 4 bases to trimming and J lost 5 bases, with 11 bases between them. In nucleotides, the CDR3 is TGTGCCAGCAGCTCACAGGGCCGGGAGACCCAGTACTTC. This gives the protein CASSSQGRETQYF.